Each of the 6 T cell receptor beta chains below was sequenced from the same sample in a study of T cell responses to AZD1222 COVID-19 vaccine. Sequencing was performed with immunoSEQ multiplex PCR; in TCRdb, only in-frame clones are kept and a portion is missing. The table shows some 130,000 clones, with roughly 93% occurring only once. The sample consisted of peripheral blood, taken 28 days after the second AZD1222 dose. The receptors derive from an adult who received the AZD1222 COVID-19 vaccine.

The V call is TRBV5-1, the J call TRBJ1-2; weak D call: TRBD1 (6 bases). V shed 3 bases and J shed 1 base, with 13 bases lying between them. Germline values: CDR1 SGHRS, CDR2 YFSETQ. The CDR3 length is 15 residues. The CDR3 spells CASSSRDTFNYGYTF. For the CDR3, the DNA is TGCGCCAGCAGCTCCCGGGACACCTTTAACTATGGCTACACCTTC.

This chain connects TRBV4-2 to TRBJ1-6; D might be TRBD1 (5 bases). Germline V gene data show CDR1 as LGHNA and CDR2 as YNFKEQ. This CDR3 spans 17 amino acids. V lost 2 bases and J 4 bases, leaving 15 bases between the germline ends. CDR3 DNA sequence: TGTGCCAGCAGCCAAAGTGCTTCGGGGGGATATAATTCACCCCTCCACTTT. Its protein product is CASSQSASGGYNSPLHF.

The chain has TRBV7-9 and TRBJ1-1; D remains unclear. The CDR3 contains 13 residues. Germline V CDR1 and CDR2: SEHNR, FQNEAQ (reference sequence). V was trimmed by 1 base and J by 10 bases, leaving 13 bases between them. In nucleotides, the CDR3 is TGTGCCAGCAGCTTAGAAACGGGTAAAGTAGCTTTCTTT. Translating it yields CASSLETGKVAFF.

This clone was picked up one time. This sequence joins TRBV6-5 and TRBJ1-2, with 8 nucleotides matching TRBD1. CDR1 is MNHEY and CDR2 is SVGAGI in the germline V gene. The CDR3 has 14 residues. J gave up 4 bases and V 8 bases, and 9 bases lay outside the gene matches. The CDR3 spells CASQRTGQAYGYTF. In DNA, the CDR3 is TGTGCCAGCCAGAGGACAGGGCAGGCCTATGGCTACACCTTC.

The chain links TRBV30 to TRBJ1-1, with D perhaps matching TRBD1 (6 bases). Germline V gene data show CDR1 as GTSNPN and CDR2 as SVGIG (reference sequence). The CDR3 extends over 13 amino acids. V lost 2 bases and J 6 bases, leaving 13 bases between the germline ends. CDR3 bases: TGTGCCTGGAGTACGGGACACGGGGCTGAAGCTTTCTTT. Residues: CAWSTGHGAEAFF.

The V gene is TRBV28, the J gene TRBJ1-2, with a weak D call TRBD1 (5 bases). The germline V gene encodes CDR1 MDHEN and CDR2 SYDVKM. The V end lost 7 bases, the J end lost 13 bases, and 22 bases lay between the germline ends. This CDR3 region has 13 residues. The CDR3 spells CASISHGATSATF. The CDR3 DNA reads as TGTGCCAGCATCTCACACGGGGCGACCTCTGCCACCTTC.